This TCR beta chain is from a study of graft-versus-host responses after intestinal transplantation. The V end was cut by 4 bases, the J end by 10 bases, with 11 bases between. This CDR3 region has 12 residues. Germline V lookup: CDR1 SNHLY, CDR2 FYNNEI. This table comes from immunoSEQ multiplex PCR, and its TCRdb copy is limited to in-frame clones, with some not included. The sample has under 150,000 clones, over 80% seen once. Concerning this clone itself: Antigen specificity is unknown.

This clonotype originated in a human donor who received an intestinal transplant. The source was unstimulated CD4+ T cells sorted from spleen or lymph node cells, collected before intestinal transplant. V gene TRBV2 combines with J gene TRBJ2-1; D assignment may be TRBD1 or TRBD2 (5 bases each). The CDR3 here is CASSGGPKEQFF. The CDR3 DNA is TGTGCCAGCAGTGGGGGACCGAAAGAGCAGTTCTTC.